This TCR beta chain was recorded in a study of OX40 agonist ivuxolimab in advanced cancers. Across the study: Eligibility rules accepted prior anti-PD-1, anti-PD-L1 or anti-CTLA-4 therapy, and over 30% had some. Whole-study results and caveats: Within 6 weeks, CD4+ and CD8+ blood T cells expanded clonally at 0.1 to 3.0 mg/kg.

TCRdb's copy holds only in-frame clones and misses some; the assay was immunoSEQ multiplex PCR. The table records some 40,000 clones, over 60% of them present only once. Points on this clone: The antigen is not known.

V gave up 1 base and J gave up 0 bases; unmatched junction bases: 6. This CDR3 has 17 amino acids. Germline loops: CDR1 SGHTS, CDR2 YDEGEE. This chain links TRBV5-8 with TRBJ1-2; 10 positions match TRBD1. The sequence derives from an adult with an advanced solid tumor such as melanoma, head and neck, liver or kidney cancer. The starting material was CD4+ or CD8+ T cells sorted from blood, obtained in a trial of the OX40 agonist ivuxolimab. This chain's CDR3 is CASSLKDRGRANYGYTF. The CDR3 DNA follows: TGTGCCAGCAGCTTGAAGGACAGGGGGAGGGCTAACTATGGCTACACCTTC.